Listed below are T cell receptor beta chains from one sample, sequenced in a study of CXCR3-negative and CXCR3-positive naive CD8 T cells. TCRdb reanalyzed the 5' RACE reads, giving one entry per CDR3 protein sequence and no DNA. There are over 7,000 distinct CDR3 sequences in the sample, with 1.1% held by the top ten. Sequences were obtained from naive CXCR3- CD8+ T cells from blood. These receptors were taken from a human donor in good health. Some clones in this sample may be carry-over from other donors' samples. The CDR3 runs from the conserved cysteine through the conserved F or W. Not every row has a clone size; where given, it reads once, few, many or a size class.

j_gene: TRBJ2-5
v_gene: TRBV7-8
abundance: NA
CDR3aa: CASRKTGTSSSGAQYF

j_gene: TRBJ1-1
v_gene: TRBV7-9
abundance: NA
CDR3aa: CASSLVYPNTEAFF

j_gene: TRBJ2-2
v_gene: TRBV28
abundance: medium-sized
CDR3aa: CASSPLSISGELFF

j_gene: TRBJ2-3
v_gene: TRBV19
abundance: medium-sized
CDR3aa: CASSSLGYTGTDTQYF

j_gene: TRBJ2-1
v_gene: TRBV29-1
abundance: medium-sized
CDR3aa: CSSFGLAGGSSYNEQFF

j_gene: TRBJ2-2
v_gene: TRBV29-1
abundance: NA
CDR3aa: CSVVAGNTGELFF

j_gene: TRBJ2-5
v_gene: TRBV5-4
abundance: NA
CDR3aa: CASSLGDRGSQETQYF

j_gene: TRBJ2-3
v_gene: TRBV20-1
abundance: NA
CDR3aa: CSARGVTDTQYF

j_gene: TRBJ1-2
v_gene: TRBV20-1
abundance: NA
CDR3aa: CSASSIKGASYGYTF

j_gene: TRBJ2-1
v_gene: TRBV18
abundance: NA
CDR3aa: CASSPTLAETTYNEQFF

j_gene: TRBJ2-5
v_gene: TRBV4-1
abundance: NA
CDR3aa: CASSQDRRGQETQYF

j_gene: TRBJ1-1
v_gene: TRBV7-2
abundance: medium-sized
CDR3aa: CASSYLGQGGAWTEAFF

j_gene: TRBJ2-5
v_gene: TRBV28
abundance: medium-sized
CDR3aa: CASSPGQGRETQYF

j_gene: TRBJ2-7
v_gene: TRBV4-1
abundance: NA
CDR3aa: CASSQGGSYEQYF

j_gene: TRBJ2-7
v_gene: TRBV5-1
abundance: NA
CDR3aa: CASGLGTKLEQYF

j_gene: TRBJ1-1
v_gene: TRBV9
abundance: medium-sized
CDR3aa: CASSDDRGGEAFF

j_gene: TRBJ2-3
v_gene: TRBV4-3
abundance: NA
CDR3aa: CASSQMGRMERTDTQYF

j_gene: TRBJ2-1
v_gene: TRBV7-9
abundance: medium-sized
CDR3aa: CASSVHSSNEQFF

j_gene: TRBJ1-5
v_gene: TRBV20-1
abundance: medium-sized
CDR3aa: CSARDSDQPQHF

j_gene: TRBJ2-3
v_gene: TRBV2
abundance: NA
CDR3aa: CASTRDFTDTQYF

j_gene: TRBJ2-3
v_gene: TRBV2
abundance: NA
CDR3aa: CASSEGLAVGTDTQYF

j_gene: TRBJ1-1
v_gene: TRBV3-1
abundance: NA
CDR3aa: CASSQGLGAEAFF

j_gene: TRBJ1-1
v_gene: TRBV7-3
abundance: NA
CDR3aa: CASSLIPGAAEAFF

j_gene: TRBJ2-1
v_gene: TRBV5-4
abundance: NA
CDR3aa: CASSLGGTRQMREQFF

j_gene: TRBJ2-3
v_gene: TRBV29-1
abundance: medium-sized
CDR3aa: CSVAGTGNTDTQYF

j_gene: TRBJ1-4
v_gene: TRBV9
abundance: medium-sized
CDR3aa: CASSGGTGGIANEKLFF

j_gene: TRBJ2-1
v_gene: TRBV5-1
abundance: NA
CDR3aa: CASSFGLVRGDEQFF

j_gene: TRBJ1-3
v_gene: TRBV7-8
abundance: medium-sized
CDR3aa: CASSLEGTFVSGNTIYF

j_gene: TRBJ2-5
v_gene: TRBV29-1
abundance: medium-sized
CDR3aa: CSVQPGREGLETQYF

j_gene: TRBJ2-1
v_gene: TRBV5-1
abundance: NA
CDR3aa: CASSFSGNSYNEQFF

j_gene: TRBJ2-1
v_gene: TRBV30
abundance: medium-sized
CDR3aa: CAWGQASYNEQFF